This T cell receptor (beta chain) was obtained from a study of shared clonotypes between healthy human individuals. CD45RO-negative, CCR7-positively selected cells formed the naive CD8 fraction, excluding terminally differentiated effector memory CD45RA+ cells. Each donor was a Caucasian adult residing in Nashville, Tennessee. The data were produced by immunoSEQ multiplex PCR, yet TCRdb's version contains in-frame clones alone and is incomplete. The sample lists roughly 770,000 clones, 96% occurring once. V dropped 6 bases and J dropped 4 bases, with 13 bases sitting between them. Germline CDR1 and CDR2: SEHNR and FQNEAQ (reference sequence). This CDR3 spans 14 amino acids.

The source of this sequence is a man under 40 in good health. Sequenced: naive CD8+ T cells sorted from blood. The rearrangement links TRBV7-9 to TRBJ1-5; no clear D gene. The CDR3 region is CASSFDSINQPQHF. CDR3 bases: TGTGCCAGCAGTTTTGATTCGATAAATCAGCCCCAGCATTTT.